The source of this T cell receptor (beta chain) is a study of identical twins. Study results and limitations: Fewer insertions were carried by abundant cord blood beta clonotypes, but none was seen in memory repertoires.

Carrying unique molecular identifiers, the cDNA also gained a universal primer site through template switching. MiXCR was run by TCRdb on the 5' RACE reads, yielding one entry per CDR3 protein. This sample has 1,800,000 or so distinct CDR3 sequences, with around 33% found just once. This clonotype was observed a few times. No antigen is known for it. This receptor was identified in a newborn girl in good health. Sequencing input: cord blood.

CDR3 nucleotide sequence: TGTGCCAGCACGGACGGTCGCAAAGAAAAACTGTTTTTT. Protein sequence: CASTDGRKEKLFF. V is TRBV2 and J is TRBJ1-4; D is uncertain. The V gene's germline CDR1 is SNHLY and CDR2 FYNNEI. This CDR3 is 13 amino acids long. V was cut by 7 bases and J by 8 bases, with 14 bases left in between.